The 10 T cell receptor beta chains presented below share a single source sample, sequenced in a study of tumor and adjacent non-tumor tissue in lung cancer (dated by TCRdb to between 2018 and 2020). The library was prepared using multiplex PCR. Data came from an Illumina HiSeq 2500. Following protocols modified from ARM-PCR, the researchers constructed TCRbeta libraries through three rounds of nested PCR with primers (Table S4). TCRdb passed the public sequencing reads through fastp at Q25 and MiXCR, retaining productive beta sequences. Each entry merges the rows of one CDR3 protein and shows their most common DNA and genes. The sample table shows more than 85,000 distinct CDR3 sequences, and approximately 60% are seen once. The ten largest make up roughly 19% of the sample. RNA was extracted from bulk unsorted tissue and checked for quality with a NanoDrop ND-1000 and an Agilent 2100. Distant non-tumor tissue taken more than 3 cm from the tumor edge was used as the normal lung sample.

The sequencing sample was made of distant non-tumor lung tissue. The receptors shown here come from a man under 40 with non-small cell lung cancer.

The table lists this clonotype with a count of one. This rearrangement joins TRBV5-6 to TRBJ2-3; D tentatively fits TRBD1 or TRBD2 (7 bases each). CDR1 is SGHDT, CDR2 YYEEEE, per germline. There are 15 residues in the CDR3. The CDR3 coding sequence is TGTGCGGGCAGCCCAGGGGGGGCAGGAACAGATACGCAGTATTTT. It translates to CAGSPGGAGTDTQYF. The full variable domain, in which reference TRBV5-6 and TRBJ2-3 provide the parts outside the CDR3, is DAGVTQSPTHLIKTRGQQVTLRCSPKSGHDTVSWYQQALGQGPQFIFQYYEEEERQRGNFPDRFSGHQFPNYSSELNVNALLLGDSALYLCAGSPGGAGTDTQYFGPGTRLTVL.

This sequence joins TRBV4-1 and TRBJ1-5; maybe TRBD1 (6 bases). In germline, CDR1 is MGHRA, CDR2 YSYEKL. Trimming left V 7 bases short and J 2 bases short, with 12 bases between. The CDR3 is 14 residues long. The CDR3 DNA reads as TGCGCCAGCAACCCCGCAGGGGGCAATCAGCCCCAGCATTTT. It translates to CASNPAGGNQPQHF.

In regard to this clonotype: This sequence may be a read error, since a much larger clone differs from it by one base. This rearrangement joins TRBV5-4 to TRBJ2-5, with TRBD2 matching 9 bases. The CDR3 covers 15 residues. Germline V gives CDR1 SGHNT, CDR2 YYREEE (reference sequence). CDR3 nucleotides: TGTGCCAACAGCTCGCGACTAGCGGACTCAGAGACCCAGTACTTC. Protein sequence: CANSSRLADSETQYF.

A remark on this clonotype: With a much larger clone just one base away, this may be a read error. CDR3 in DNA: TGTGCCAGCAGTTCGGGACCTACCATAGCCTACGAGCAGTACTTC. Protein sequence: CASSSGPTIAYEQYF. J is TRBJ2-7 and V is TRBV28; D assignment may be TRBD1 or TRBD2 (5 bases each). Looked up from germline, CDR1 is MDHEN and CDR2 is SYDVKM. The V gene lost 4 bases and the J gene lost 2 bases, with 15 bases spanning the gap. The CDR3 consists of 15 residues.

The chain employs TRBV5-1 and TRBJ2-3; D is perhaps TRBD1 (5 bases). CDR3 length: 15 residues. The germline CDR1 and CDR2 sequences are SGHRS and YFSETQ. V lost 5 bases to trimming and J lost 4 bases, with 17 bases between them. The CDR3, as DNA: TGCGCCAGCAGTTCCCGGACATCCTTGCCAGATACGCAGTATTTT. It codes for CASSSRTSLPDTQYF.

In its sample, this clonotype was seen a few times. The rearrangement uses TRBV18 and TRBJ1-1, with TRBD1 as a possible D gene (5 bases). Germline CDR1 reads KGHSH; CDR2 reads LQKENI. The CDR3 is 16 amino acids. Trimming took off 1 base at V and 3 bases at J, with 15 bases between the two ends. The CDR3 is CASSPRQGGWDTEAFF. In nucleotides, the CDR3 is TGTGCCAGCTCACCACGGCAGGGCGGGTGGGACACTGAAGCTTTCTTT.

The CDR3 DNA is TGTGCCAGCAGCTTAGGACAGACCAACTCCTACAATGAGCAGTTCTTC. Amino acids: CASSLGQTNSYNEQFF. The rearrangement uses TRBV11-2 and TRBJ2-1; D possibly corresponds to TRBD1 (5 bases). Germline CDR1 SGHAT, CDR2 FQNNGV. The CDR3 totals 16 residues. V was trimmed by 1 base and J by 0 bases, leaving 10 bases between them.

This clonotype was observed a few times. CDR3 DNA: TGCAGCGTTGTAGGGTCCCAAATGAACACTGAAGCTTTCTTT. Protein: CSVVGSQMNTEAFF. The V and J genes are TRBV29-1 and TRBJ1-1; unclear D gene. The CDR3 has 14 amino acids. Germline values: CDR1 SQVTM, CDR2 ANQGSEA. The germline V and J ends were trimmed by 4 bases and 0 bases, with 12 bases remaining between them. Full variable domain (rest looked up from reference TRBV29-1 and TRBJ1-1): SAVISQKPSRDICQRGTSLTIQCQVDSQVTMMFWYRQQPGQSLTLIATANQGSEATYESGFVIDKFPISRPNLTFSTLTVSNMSPEDSSIYLCSVVGSQMNTEAFFGQGTRLTVV.

CDR3 sequence: CASSLTLAGLWDTQYF. The DNA of the CDR3 is TGTGCCAGCAGCTTGACTCTAGCGGGCCTCTGGGACACGCAGTATTTT. This chain uses TRBV5-6 with TRBJ2-3; 8 bases are shared with TRBD2. V trimming: 1 base; J trimming: 9 bases; junction bases outside the gene matches: 13. The germline V gene has CDR1 SGHDT and CDR2 YYEEEE. This CDR3 has 16 amino acids. Combining the CDR3 with reference TRBV5-6 and TRBJ2-3 gives the whole variable domain DAGVTQSPTHLIKTRGQQVTLRCSPKSGHDTVSWYQQALGQGPQFIFQYYEEEERQRGNFPDRFSGHQFPNYSSELNVNALLLGDSALYLCASSLTLAGLWDTQYFGPGTRLTVL.

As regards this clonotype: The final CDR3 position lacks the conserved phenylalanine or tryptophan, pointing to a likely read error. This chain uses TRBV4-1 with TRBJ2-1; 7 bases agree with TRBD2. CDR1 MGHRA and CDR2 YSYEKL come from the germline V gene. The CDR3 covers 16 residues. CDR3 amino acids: CTSSRPRELSYNEQFL. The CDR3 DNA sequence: TGCACCAGCAGCCGCCCGCGGGAGCTGAGTTACAATGAGCAGTTCCTC.